The 22 T cell receptor beta chains given below trace back to one sample, sequenced in a study of blood T cell repertoires in COVID-19. Generated by immunoSEQ multiplex PCR, the TCRdb table keeps only in-frame clones and is missing some. Of about 290,000 clones listed, approximately 89% are singletons. Sequencing used peripheral blood. All receptors come from a woman aged 25 to 39 with COVID-19, enrolled during active disease.

This clone was found a few times. V gene TRBV2 combines with J gene TRBJ1-3; TRBD1 aligns across 7 bases. The CDR3 contains 15 residues. The junction had 6 bases not matched to a gene; V was cut back by 7 bases and J by 0 bases. Germline CDR1 and CDR2: SNHLY and FYNNEI. CDR3 in amino acids: CASTPGQSSGNTIYF. For the CDR3, the DNA is TGTGCCAGCACTCCGGGACAGAGCTCTGGAAACACCATATATTTT.

The V gene is TRBV28, the J gene TRBJ2-3; D is ambiguous. CDR1 is MDHEN, CDR2 SYDVKM, per germline. Between the trimmed V and J ends, which lost 10 bases and 0 bases, there was a span of 5 bases. CDR3 length equals 11 residues. This CDR3 reads CATSSTDTQYF. CDR3 bases: TGTGCCACGTCTAGCACAGATACGCAGTATTTT.

This chain joins TRBV2 and TRBJ1-2, with D perhaps matching TRBD1 (5 bases). V lost 4 bases, J lost 2 bases, and 14 bases lay in between. Looked up from germline, CDR1 is SNHLY and CDR2 is FYNNEI. The CDR3 is 15 residues long. The CDR3 DNA reads as TGTGCCAGCAGTGTAATAACTCAGGGAAACTATGGCTACACCTTC. It is translated as CASSVITQGNYGYTF.

This clone was observed a handful of times. V is TRBV3-1 (or the pseudogene TRBV3-2) and J is TRBJ2-7, with 8 positions matching TRBD1. Germline V gene data show CDR1 as LGHDT and CDR2 as YNNKEL (reference sequence). The V gene end was trimmed by 1 base and the J gene end by 1 base; junction bases not matched to a gene: 0. The CDR3 runs 14 residues. The CDR3 loop is CASSQGTGSYEQYF. CDR3 bases: TGTGCCAGCAGCCAAGGGACAGGGTCCTACGAGCAGTACTTC.

The J gene is TRBJ1-2, the V gene TRBV29-1, with D uncertain. The germline V gene has CDR1 SQVTM and CDR2 ANQGSEA. V was cut by 4 bases and J by 3 bases, with 6 bases left in between. The CDR3 loop spans 11 amino acids. Written as DNA, the CDR3 is TGCAGCGTTGGAGGCTACTATGGCTACACCTTC. It translates to CSVGGYYGYTF.

V and J are TRBV5-4 and TRBJ1-6, with TRBD1 matching 8 bases. Germline V gene lookup returns CDR1 SGHNT and CDR2 YYREEE (reference sequence). The CDR3 loop spans 16 amino acids. V dropped 4 bases and J dropped 8; count of bases not matched to a gene: 11. CDR3 in amino acids: CASSPVAGGVDSPLHF. The CDR3 DNA sequence: TGTGCCAGCAGCCCCGTGGCAGGGGGCGTCGATTCACCCCTCCACTTT.

The chain links TRBV5-4 to TRBJ1-3; TRBD1 matches 8 bases. Trimming took 0 bases from V and 4 from J; bases not matched to a gene: 6. This CDR3 has 16 residues. In germline, CDR1 is SGHNT, CDR2 YYREEE (reference sequence). The CDR3 is CASSLGTDRAGNTIYF. The CDR3 region has the DNA TGTGCCAGCAGCTTGGGGACGGACAGGGCAGGAAACACCATATATTTT.

A few counts support this clone. This sequence joins TRBV5-1 and TRBJ2-7; 7 bases map to TRBD2. The V gene's germline CDR1 is SGHRS and CDR2 YFSETQ. The CDR3 has 13 amino acids. Trimming at V came to 0 bases and at J to 5 bases, leaving 2 bases not matched to a gene. The CDR3 region is CASSLAGGNEQYF. The DNA of the CDR3 is TGCGCCAGCAGCTTGGCCGGGGGGAACGAGCAGTACTTC.

V gene TRBV4-2 combines with J gene TRBJ1-1; weak D call: TRBD1 (5 bases). In germline, CDR1 is LGHNA, CDR2 YNFKEQ. V lost 4 bases and J lost 0, with 9 bases in between. The CDR3 is 14 residues long. The CDR3 loop reads CASSPRGMNTEAFF. The CDR3 DNA sequence: TGTGCCAGCAGCCCAAGGGGTATGAACACTGAAGCTTTCTTT.

This clone has just one count. This chain links TRBV6-1 with TRBJ1-5; D ambiguous. Deletions cut 2 bases from V and 5 bases from J, with 7 bases between. CDR1 MNHNS and CDR2 SASEGT come from the germline V gene. The CDR3 covers 13 residues. CDR3 nucleotides: TGTGCCAGCAGTGAACACAGCCATCAGCCCCAGCATTTT. Encoded protein: CASSEHSHQPQHF.

J is TRBJ1-2 and V is TRBV9; the match to TRBD1 covers 9 bases. The germline V gene has CDR1 SGDLS and CDR2 YYNGEE. The ends lost 3 bases at V and 6 bases at J; junction bases unmatched: 12. The CDR3 has 16 residues. CDR3 nucleotides: TGTGCCAGCAGCGCCTCGTTGAACAGGGGGCTAGATGGCTACACCTTC. Translated: CASSASLNRGLDGYTF.

V and J are TRBV14 and TRBJ2-5, with D possibly being TRBD1 (6 bases). CDR1 is SGHDN and CDR2 is FVKESK in the germline V gene. V was clipped by 0 bases and J by 5 bases, with 19 bases between them. The CDR3 consists of 17 residues. For the CDR3, the DNA is TGTGCCAGCAGCCAAGAGCTGTACAGGGAGAGGTCGGAGACCCAGTACTTC. This gives the protein CASSQELYRERSETQYF. Looking up the rest from reference TRBV14 and TRBJ2-5 gives the full variable domain: EAGVTQFPSHSVIEKGQTVTLRCDPISGHDNLYWYRRVMGKEIKFLLHFVKESKQDESGMPNNRFLAERTGGTYSTLKVQPAELEDSGVYFCASSQELYRERSETQYFGPGTRLLVL.

The chain joins TRBV4-1 to TRBJ1-2; D is possibly TRBD1 (5 bases). The CDR3 runs 17 residues. Trimming removed 3 bases from V and 1 base from J, with 18 bases in between. The germline CDR1 and CDR2 sequences are MGHRA and YSYEKL. For the CDR3, the DNA is TGCGCCAGCAGCCACGAGGCACTCCGGGGGGGTAACTATGGCTACACCTTC. It specifies CASSHEALRGGNYGYTF.

This chain uses TRBV19 with TRBJ1-2; 7 bases fit TRBD1. The CDR3 is 17 residues long. V was clipped by 7 bases and J by 3 bases; unmatched bases: 17. Germline CDR1 and CDR2: LNHDA and SQIVND (reference sequence). Here the CDR3 DNA reads TGTGCCAGTACCACCGGGACAGAGGCGTTCTCGTACTATGGCTACACCTTC. Amino acid sequence: CASTTGTEAFSYYGYTF.

This chain joins TRBV7-2 and TRBJ1-5, with 10 bases aligning to TRBD1. The V gene end was trimmed by 5 bases and the J gene end by 6 bases; junction bases not matched to a gene: 7. The CDR3 is 15 amino acids. The germline V gene has CDR1 SGHTA and CDR2 FQGNSA. The CDR3 DNA reads as TGTGCCAGCAGCGGACGGGGACAGGGGAGTCAGCCCCAGCATTTT. It is translated as CASSGRGQGSQPQHF.

The rearrangement joins TRBV3-1 (or the pseudogene TRBV3-2) to TRBJ1-2; TRBD1 agrees at 9 bases. The CDR3 runs to 15 residues. With V trimmed by 2 bases and J by 4 bases, 5 bases remained unmatched. CDR1 and CDR2 (germline): LGHDT, YNNKEL (reference sequence). CDR3 DNA sequence: TGTGCCAGCAGCCAATGGGACAGGGCGTCCTATGGCTACACCTTC. Translation: CASSQWDRASYGYTF.

The chain employs TRBV6-5 and TRBJ2-2; D might be TRBD1 (6 bases). CDR3 size: 13 residues. The V gene lost 9 bases and the J gene lost 1 base, with 9 bases spanning the gap. Germline V gene lookup returns CDR1 MNHEY and CDR2 SVGAGI. CDR3 in amino acids: CASRTVNTGELFF. CDR3 sequence (DNA): TGTGCCAGTCGGACAGTGAACACCGGGGAGCTGTTTTTT.

The chain has TRBV16 and TRBJ1-4, with 7 bases that match TRBD1. Germline lookup yields CDR1 KGHSY and CDR2 FQNENV. This CDR3 region has 14 residues. With 4 bases clipped from V and 5 bases from J, the junction kept 4 bases outside the gene matches. The DNA of the CDR3 is TGTGCCAGCAGCCGGGGACAGAGGAATGAAAAACTGTTTTTT. Translation: CASSRGQRNEKLFF.

The rearrangement joins TRBV4-1 to TRBJ2-5; D might be TRBD2 (6 bases). The CDR3 loop spans 13 amino acids. Trimming took 1 base from V and 6 from J, leaving 9 bases between them. Germline CDR1 and CDR2: MGHRA and YSYEKL. The CDR3 DNA reads TGCGCCAGCAGCCAAGTGGGGGGAAAGACCCAGTACTTC. Protein sequence: CASSQVGGKTQYF.

The chain recombines TRBV30 with TRBJ1-3; 7 bases are shared with TRBD1. J lost 2 bases, V lost 3 bases, and 4 bases had no gene match. CDR1 is GTSNPN and CDR2 is SVGIG in the germline V gene (reference sequence). This CDR3 spans 14 amino acids. CDR3 nucleotide sequence: TGTGCCTGGAGCTGGGACAGACCTGGAAACACCATATATTTT. Translation gives CAWSWDRPGNTIYF.

This clone was detected once. The chain combines TRBV28 with TRBJ2-5; 9 positions agree with TRBD2. The germline CDR1 and CDR2 sequences are MDHEN and SYDVKM. J was trimmed by 6 bases and V by 1 base; bases with no gene match: 6. The CDR3 consists of 15 residues. CDR3 DNA: TGTGCCAGCAGTTTATATGCGGGGGGGCCACAGACCCAGTACTTC. Protein sequence: CASSLYAGGPQTQYF. The full variable domain, its missing parts supplied by reference TRBV28 and TRBJ2-5, is DVKVTQSSRYLVKRTGEKVFLECVQDMDHENMFWYRQDPGLGLRLIYFSYDVKMKEKGDIPEGYSVSREKKERFSLILESASTNQTSMYLCASSLYAGGPQTQYFGPGTRLLVL.

The chain carries TRBV27 and TRBJ1-5; a possible D gene is TRBD1 (6 bases). The CDR3 totals 18 residues. Germline V gene lookup returns CDR1 MNHEY and CDR2 SMNVEV (reference sequence). V was cut by 5 bases and J by 1 base, with 21 bases left in between. The CDR3 here is CASSPHLFTGTSNQPQHF. CDR3 sequence (DNA): TGTGCCAGCAGTCCCCATCTCTTCACAGGGACAAGCAATCAGCCCCAGCATTTT.